This T cell receptor (beta chain) stems from a study of cytomegalovirus exposure and HLA in healthy donors. The PCR was carried out with 60 Vbeta primers and 13 Jbeta primers. Clones were sequenced by immunoSEQ multiplex PCR, and TCRdb holds only the in-frame ones, with some missing. The table lists 150,000 to 200,000 clones, under 90% of them singletons. Specimen: PBMCs. This TCR came from a man between 18 and 29 years old in good health and CMV-seronegative.

This chain's CDR3 is CASSQERDRRYSEQFF. The CDR3, as DNA: TGTGCCAGCAGCCAAGAACGGGACAGAAGGTATAGTGAGCAGTTCTTC. The V call is TRBV14, the J call TRBJ2-1; 7 bases align to TRBD1. V shed 0 bases and J 9 bases; nucleotides not matched to a gene: 11. This CDR3 is 16 amino acids long. The V gene's germline CDR1 is SGHDN and CDR2 FVKESK.